This TCR beta chain emerged from a study of blood T cell repertoires in COVID-19. Study details: PBMCs, B-cell-depleted T cells, or T cells were the source of the cDNA or gDNA that made up the material.

The CDR3 sequence is 14 residues long. The germline V and J ends were trimmed by 0 bases and 2 bases, with 9 bases remaining between them. Germline V CDR1 and CDR2: SGHTS, YDEGEE. Original processing notes: Estimation of nucleated cell counts relied on the amplification of reference gene primers. The protocol was immunoSEQ multiplex PCR, while the TCRdb copy is restricted to in-frame clones and leaves out a portion. V, J and clone size derive from that table, while D and trimming were established from the DNA sequence. Of around 390,000 clones listed, 87% are singletons. Which cohort a participant joined came from the clinical history participants gave. Cohort 3 donors counted as recovered after two negative PCRs, clearance, or resolved symptoms.

The rearrangement links TRBV5-8 to TRBJ2-7; D gene uncertain. This clonotype was obtained from a woman between 45 and 60 years old who had recovered from COVID-19. Sequences were obtained from PBMCs or T cells enriched from blood (not recorded which). Written as DNA, the CDR3 is TGTGCCAGCAGCTTGGGTCAGGCAACCTACGAGCAGTACTTC. This translates into CASSLGQATYEQYF.